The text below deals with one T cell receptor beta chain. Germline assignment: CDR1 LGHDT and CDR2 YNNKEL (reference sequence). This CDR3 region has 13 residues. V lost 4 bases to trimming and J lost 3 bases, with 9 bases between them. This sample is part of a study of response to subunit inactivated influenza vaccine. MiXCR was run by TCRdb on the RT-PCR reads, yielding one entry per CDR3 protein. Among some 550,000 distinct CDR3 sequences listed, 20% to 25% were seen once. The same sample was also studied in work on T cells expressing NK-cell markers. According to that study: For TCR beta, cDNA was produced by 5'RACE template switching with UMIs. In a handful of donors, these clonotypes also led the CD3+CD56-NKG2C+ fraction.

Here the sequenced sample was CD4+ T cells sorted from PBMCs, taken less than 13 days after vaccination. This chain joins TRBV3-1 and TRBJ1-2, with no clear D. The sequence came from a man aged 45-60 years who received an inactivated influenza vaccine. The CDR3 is CASSPLSDYGYTF. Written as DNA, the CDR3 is TGTGCCAGCAGCCCCCTCTCCGACTATGGCTACACCTTC. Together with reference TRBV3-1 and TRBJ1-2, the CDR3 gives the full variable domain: DTAVSQTPKYLVTQMGNDKSIKCEQNLGHDTMYWYKQDSKKFLKIMFSYNNKELIINETVPNRFSPKSPDKAHLNLHINSLELGDSAVYFCASSPLSDYGYTFGSGTRLTVV.